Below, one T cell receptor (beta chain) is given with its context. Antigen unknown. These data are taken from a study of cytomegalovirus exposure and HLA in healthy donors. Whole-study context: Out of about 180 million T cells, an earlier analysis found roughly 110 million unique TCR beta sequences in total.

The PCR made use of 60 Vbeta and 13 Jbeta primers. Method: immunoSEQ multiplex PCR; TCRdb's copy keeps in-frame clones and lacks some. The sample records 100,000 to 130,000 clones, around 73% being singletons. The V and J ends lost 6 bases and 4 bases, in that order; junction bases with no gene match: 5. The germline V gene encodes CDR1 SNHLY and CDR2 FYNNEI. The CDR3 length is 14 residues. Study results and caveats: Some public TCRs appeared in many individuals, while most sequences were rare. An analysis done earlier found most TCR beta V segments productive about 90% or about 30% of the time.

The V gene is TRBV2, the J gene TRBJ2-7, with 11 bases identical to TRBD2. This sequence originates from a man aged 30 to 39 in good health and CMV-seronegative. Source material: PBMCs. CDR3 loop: CASSRLAGRYEQYF. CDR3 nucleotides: TGTGCCAGCAGCAGACTAGCGGGGAGATACGAGCAGTACTTC.